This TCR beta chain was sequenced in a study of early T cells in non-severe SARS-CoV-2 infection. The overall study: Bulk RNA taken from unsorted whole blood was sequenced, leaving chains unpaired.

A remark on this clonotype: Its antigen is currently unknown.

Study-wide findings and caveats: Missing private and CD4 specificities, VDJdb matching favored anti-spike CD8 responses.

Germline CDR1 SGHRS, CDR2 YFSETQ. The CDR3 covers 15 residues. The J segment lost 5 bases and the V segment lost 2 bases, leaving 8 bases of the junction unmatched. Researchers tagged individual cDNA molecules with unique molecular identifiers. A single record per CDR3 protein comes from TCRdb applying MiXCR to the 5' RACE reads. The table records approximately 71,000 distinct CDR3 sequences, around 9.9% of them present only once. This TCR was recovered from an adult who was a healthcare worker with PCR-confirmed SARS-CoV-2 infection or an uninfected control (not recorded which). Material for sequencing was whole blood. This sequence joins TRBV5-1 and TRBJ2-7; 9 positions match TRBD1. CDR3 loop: CASSFRDRALDEQYF. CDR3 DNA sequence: TGCGCCAGCAGCTTCCGGGACAGGGCTTTAGACGAGCAGTACTTC.